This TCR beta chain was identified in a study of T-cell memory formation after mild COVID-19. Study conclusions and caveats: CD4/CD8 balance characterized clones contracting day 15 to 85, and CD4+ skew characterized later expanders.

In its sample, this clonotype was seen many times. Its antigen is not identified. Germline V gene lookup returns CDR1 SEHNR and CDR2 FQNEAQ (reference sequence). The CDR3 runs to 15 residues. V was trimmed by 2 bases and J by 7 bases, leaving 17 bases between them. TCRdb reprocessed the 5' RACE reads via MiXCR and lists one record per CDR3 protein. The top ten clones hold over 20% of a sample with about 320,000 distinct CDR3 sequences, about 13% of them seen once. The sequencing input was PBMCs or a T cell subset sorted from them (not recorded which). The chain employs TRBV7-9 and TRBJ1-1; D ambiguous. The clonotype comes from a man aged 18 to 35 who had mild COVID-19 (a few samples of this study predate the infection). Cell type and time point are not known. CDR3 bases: TGTGCCAGCAGCTTAAGTCCGCGGACTGTCAGTGAAGCTTTCTTT. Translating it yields CASSLSPRTVSEAFF.